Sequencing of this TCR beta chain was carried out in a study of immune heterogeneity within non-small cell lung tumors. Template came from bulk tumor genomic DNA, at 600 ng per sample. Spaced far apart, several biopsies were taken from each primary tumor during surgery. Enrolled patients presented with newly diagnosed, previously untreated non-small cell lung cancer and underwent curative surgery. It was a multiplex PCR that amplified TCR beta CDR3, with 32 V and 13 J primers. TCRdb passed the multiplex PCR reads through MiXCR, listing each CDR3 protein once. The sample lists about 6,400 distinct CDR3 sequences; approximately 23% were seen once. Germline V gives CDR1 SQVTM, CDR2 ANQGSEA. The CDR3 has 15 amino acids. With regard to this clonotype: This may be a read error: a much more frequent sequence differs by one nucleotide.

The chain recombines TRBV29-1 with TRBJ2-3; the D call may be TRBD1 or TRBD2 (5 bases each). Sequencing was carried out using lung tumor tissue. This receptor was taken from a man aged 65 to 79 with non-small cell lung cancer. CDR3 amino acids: CRVEKAEGNTDTQYF. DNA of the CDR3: TGCAGAGTTGAAAAGGCTGAGGGGAACACAGATACGCAGTATTTT.